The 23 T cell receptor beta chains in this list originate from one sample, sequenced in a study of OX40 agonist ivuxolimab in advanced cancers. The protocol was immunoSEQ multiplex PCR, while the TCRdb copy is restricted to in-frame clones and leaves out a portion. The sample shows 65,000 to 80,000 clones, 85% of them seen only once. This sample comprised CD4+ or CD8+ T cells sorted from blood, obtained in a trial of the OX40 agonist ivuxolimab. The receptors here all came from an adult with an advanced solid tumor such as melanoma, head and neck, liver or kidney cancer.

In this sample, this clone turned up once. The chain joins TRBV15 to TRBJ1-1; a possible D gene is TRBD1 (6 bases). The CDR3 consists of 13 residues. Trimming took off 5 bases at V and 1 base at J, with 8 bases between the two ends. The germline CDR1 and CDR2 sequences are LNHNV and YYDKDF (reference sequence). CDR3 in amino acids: CATSRTANTEAFF. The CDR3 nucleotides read TGTGCCACCAGCCGGACAGCGAACACTGAAGCTTTCTTT.

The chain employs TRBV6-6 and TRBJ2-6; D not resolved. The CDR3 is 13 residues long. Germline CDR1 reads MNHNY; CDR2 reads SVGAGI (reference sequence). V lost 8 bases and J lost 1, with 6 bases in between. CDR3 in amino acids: CASGESGANVLTF. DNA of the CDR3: TGTGCCAGCGGCGAATCTGGGGCCAACGTCCTGACTTTC.

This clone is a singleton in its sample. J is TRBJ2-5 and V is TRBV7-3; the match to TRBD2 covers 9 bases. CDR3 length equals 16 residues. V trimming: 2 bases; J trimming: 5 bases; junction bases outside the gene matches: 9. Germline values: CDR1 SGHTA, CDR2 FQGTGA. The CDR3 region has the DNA TGTGCCAGCAGCTTATGGGGGAGACTAGCGGTTGAGACCCAGTACTTC. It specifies CASSLWGRLAVETQYF.

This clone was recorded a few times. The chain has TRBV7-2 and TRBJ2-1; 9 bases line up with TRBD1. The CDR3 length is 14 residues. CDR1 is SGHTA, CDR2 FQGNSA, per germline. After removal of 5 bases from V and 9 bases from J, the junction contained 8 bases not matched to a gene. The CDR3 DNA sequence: TGTGCCAGCAGCCCACGGGGACAGGGACGTGAGCAGTTCTTC. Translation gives CASSPRGQGREQFF.

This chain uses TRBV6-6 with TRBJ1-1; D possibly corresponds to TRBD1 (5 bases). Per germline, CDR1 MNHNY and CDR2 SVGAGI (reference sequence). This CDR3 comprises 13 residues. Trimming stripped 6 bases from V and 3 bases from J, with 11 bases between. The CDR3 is CASSWDGYTEAFF. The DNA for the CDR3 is TGTGCCAGCAGCTGGGACGGATACACTGAAGCTTTCTTT.

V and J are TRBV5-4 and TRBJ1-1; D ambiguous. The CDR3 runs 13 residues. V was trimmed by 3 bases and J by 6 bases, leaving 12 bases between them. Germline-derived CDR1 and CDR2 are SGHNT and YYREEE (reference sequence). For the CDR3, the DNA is TGTGCCAGCAGCTCCCCCACAAGTGCTGAAGCTTTCTTT. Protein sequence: CASSSPTSAEAFF.

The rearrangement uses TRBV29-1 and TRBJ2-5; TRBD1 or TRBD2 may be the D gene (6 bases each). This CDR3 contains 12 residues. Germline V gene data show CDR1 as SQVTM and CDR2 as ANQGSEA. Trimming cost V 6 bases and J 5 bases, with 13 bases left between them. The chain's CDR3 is CSVDPGGETQYF. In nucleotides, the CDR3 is TGCAGCGTCGACCCCGGGGGCGAGACCCAGTACTTC.

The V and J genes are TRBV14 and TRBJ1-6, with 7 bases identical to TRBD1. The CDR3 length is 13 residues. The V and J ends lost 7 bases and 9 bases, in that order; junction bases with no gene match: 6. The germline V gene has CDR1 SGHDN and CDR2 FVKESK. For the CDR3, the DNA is TGTGCCAGCACGAGGGCAGGGGGTTCACCCCTCCACTTT. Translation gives CASTRAGGSPLHF.

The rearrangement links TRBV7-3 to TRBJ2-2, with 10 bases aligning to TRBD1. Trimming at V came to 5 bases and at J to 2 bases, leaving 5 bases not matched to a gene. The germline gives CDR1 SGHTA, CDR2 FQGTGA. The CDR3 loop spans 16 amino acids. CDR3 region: CASSLTGGFNTGELFF. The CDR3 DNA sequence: TGTGCCAGCAGCCTGACAGGGGGCTTTAACACCGGGGAGCTGTTTTTT.

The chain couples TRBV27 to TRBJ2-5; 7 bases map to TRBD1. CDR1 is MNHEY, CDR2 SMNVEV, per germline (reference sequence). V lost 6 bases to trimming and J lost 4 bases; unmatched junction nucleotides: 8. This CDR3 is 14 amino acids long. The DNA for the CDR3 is TGTGCCAGCAGGGGCGACAGGGATGGAGAGACCCAGTACTTC. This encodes CASRGDRDGETQYF.

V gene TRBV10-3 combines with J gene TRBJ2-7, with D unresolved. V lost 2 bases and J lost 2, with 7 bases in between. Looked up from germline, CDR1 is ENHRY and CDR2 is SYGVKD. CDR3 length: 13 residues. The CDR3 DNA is TGTGCCATCAGTGAGAGGGATCCCTACGAGCAGTACTTC. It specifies CAISERDPYEQYF.

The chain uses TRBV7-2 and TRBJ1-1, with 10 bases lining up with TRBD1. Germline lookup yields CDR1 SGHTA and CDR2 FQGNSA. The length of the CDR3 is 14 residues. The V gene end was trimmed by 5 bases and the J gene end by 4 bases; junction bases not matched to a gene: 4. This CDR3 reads CASSPGQGITEAFF. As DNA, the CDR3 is TGTGCCAGCAGCCCGGGACAGGGGATCACTGAAGCTTTCTTT. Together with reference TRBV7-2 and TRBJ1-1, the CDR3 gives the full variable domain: GAGVSQSPSNKVTEKGKDVELRCDPISGHTALYWYRQSLGQGLEFLIYFQGNSAPDKSGLPSDRFSAERTGGSVSTLTIQRTQQEDSAVYLCASSPGQGITEAFFGQGTRLTVV.

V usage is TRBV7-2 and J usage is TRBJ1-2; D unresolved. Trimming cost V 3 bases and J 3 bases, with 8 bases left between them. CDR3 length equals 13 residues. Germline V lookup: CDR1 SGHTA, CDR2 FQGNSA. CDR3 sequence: CASSLDSYYGYTF. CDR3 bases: TGTGCCAGCAGCTTGGACTCTTACTATGGCTACACCTTC.

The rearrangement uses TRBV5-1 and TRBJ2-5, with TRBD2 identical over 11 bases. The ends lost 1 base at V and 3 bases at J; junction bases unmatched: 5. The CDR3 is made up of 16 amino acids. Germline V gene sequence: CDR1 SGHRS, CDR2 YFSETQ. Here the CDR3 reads CASSLSGLAAKETQYF. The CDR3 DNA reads TGCGCCAGCAGCTTGTCGGGACTAGCGGCTAAAGAGACCCAGTACTTC.

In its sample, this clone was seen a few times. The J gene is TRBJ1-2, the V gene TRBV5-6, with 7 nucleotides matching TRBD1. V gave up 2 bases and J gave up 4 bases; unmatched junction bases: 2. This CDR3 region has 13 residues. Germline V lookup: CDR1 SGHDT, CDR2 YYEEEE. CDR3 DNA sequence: TGTGCCAGCAGCTTCACAGGGGTCTATGGCTACACCTTC. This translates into CASSFTGVYGYTF. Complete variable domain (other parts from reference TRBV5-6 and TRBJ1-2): DAGVTQSPTHLIKTRGQQVTLRCSPKSGHDTVSWYQQALGQGPQFIFQYYEEEERQRGNFPDRFSGHQFPNYSSELNVNALLLGDSALYLCASSFTGVYGYTFGSGTRLTVV.

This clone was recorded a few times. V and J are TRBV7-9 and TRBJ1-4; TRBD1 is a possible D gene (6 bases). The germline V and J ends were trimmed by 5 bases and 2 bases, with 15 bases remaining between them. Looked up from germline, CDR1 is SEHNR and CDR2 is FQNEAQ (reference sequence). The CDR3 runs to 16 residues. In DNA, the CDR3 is TGTGCCAGCAGCCCGGAAACAGGGAGCACTAATGAAAAACTGTTTTTT. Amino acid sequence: CASSPETGSTNEKLFF. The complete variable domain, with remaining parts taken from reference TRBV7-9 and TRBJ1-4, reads DTGVSQNPRHKITKRGQNVTFRCDPISEHNRLYWYRQTLGQGPEFLTYFQNEAQLEKSRLLSDRFSAERPKGSFSTLEIQRTEQGDSAMYLCASSPETGSTNEKLFFGSGTQLSVL.

CDR3 protein: CASNGDINEKLFF. For the CDR3, the DNA is TGTGCCAGTAATGGGGATATTAATGAAAAACTGTTTTTT. The chain combines TRBV19 with TRBJ1-4; D not certain. Germline V lookup: CDR1 LNHDA, CDR2 SQIVND (reference sequence). CDR3 length equals 13 residues. Trimming removed 7 bases at V and 4 bases at J, with 10 bases between.

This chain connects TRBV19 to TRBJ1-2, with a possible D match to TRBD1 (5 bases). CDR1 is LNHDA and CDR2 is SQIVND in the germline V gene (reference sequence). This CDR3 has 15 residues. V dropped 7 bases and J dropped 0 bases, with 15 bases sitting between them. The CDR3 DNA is TGTGCCAGTACCCCGGCGGTGGGGCCTAACTATGGCTACACCTTC. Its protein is CASTPAVGPNYGYTF.

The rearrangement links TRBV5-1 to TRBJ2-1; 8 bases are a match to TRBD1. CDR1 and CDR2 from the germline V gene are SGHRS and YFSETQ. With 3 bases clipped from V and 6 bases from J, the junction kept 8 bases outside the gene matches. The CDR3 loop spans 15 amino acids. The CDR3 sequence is CASSSPGTGPNEQFF. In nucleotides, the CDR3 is TGCGCCAGCAGCTCTCCCGGGACAGGCCCCAATGAGCAGTTCTTC.

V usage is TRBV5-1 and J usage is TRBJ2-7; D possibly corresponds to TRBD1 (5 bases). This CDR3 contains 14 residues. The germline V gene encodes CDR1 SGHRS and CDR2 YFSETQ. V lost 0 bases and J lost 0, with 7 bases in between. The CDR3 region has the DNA TGCGCCAGCAGCTTGGCAGGGAACTCCTACGAGCAGTACTTC. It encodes CASSLAGNSYEQYF. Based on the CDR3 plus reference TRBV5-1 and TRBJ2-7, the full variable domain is KAGVTQTPRYLIKTRGQQVTLSCSPISGHRSVSWYQQTPGQGLQFLFEYFSETQRNKGNFPGRFSGRQFSNSRSEMNVSTLELGDSALYLCASSLAGNSYEQYFGPGTRLTVT.

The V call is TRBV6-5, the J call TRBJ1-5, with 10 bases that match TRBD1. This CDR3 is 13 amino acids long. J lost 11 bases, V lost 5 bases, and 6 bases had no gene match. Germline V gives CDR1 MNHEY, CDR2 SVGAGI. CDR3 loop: CASSQRGQGSQHF. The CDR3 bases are TGTGCCAGCAGTCAACGGGGACAGGGGTCCCAGCATTTT.

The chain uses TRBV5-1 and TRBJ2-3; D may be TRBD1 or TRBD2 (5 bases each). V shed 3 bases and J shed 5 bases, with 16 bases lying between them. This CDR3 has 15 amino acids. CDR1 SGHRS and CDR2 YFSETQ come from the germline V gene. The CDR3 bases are TGCGCCAGCAGCTCGACCGGGACGGCAGGAGATACGCAGTATTTT. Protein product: CASSSTGTAGDTQYF.

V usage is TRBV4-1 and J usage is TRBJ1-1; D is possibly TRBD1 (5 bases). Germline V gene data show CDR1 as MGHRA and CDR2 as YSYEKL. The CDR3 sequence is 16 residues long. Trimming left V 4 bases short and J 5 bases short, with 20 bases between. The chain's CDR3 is CASSRQPSPEGTEAFF. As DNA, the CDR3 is TGCGCCAGCAGCCGACAGCCCTCTCCTGAGGGTACTGAAGCTTTCTTT.